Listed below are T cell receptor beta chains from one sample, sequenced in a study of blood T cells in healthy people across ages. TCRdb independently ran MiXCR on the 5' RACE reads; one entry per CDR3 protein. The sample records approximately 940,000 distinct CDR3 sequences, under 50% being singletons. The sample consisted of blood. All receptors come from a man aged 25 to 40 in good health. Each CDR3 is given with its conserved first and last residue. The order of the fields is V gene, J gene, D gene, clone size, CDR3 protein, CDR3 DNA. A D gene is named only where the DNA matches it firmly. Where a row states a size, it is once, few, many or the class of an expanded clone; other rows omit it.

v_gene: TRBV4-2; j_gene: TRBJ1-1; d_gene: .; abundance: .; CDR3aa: CASSQEGGRGGTEAFF; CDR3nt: TGTGCCAGCAGCCAAGAAGGAGGGCGGGGTGGCACTGAAGCTTTCTTT
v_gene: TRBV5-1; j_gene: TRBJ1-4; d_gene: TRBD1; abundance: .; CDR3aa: CASSPGQGYHEKLFF; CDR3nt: TGCGCCAGCAGCCCCGGACAGGGATATCACGAAAAACTGTTTTTT
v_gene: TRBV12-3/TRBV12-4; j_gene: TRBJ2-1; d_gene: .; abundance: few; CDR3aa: CASSLGPVGEQFF; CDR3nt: TGTGCCAGCAGTCTAGGGCCGGTGGGTGAGCAGTTCTTC
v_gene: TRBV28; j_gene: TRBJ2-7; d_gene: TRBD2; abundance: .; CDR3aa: CASSPPRLAGEQYF; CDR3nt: TGTGCCAGCAGTCCCCCTCGACTAGCGGGCGAGCAGTACTTC
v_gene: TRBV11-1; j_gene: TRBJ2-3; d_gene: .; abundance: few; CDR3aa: CASSYRDFTTDTQYF; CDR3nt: TGTGCCAGCAGTTACCGGGACTTTACCACAGATACGCAGTATTTT
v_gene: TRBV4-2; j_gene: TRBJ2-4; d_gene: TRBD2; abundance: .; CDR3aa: CASSQALAGGLSIQYF; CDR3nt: TGTGCCAGCAGCCAAGCCCTAGCGGGGGGGCTTAGCATTCAGTACTTC
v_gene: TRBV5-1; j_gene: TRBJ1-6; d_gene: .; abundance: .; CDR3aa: CASSAPSRYRGQISPLHF; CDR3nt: TGCGCCAGCAGCGCCCCATCGAGATACCGGGGGCAAATCTCACCCCTCCACTTT
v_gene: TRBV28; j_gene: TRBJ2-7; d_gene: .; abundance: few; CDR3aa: CASNYQGLSYEQYF; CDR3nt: TGTGCCAGCAATTACCAGGGACTCTCCTACGAGCAGTACTTC
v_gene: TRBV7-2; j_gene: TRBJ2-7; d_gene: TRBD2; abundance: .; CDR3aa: CASSPFSGGDYNEQYF; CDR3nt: TGTGCCAGCAGCCCTTTTAGCGGGGGTGATTACAATGAGCAGTACTTC
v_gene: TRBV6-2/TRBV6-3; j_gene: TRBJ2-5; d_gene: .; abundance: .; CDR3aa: CASSYGTGEQYF; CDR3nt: TGTGCCAGCAGTTACGGGACGGGGGAGCAGTACTTC
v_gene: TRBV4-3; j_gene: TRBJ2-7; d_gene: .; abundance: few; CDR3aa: CASSQSVSGYEQYF; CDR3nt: TGCGCCAGCAGCCAAAGTGTTTCGGGATACGAGCAGTACTTC
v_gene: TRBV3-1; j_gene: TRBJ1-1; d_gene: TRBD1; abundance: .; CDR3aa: CASSQTGTGGTEAFF; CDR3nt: TGTGCCAGCAGCCAAACCGGGACAGGGGGCACTGAAGCTTTCTTT
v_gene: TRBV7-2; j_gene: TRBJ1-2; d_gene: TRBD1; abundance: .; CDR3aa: CASSMGTGGYGYTF; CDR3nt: TGTGCCAGCAGCATGGGGACAGGCGGGTATGGCTACACCTTC
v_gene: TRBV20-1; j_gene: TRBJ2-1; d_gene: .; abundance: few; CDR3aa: CSAALAGYYNEQFF; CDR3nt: TGCAGTGCTGCCCTGGCGGGCTACTACAATGAGCAGTTCTTC
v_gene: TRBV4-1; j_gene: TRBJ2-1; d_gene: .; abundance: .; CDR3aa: CASSLGTPDNEQFF; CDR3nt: TGCGCCAGCTCTCTAGGGACACCGGACAATGAGCAGTTCTTC
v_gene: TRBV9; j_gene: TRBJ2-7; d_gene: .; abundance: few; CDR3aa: CASSLSFGGRVSEQYF; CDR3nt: TGTGCCAGCAGCCTCTCATTTGGCGGTAGAGTCAGCGAGCAGTACTTC
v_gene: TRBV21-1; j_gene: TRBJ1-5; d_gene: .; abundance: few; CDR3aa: CASSKASLNSNQPQHF; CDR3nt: TGTGCCAGCAGCAAAGCCAGCCTTAATAGCAATCAGCCCCAGCATTTT
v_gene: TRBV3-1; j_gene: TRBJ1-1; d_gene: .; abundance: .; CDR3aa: CASSQDPTGPNTEAFF; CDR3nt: TGTGCCAGCAGCCAAGACCCGACAGGACCGAACACTGAAGCTTTCTTT
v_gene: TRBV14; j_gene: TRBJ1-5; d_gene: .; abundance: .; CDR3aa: CASSKNSNQPQHF; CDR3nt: TGTGCCAGCAGCAAAAATAGCAATCAGCCCCAGCATTTT
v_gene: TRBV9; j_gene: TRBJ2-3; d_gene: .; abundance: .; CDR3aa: CASSVTGTHTDTQYF; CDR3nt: TGTGCCAGCAGCGTAACGGGGACCCACACAGATACGCAGTATTTT
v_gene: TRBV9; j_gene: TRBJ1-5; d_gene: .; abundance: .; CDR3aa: CASSVAGVSNQPQHF; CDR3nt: TGTGCCAGCAGCGTAGCCGGGGTTAGCAATCAGCCCCAGCATTTT
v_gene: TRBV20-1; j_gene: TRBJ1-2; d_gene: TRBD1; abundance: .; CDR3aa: CSARGPGQFIYGYTF; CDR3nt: TGCAGTGCTAGAGGCCCGGGACAGTTCATATATGGCTACACCTTC
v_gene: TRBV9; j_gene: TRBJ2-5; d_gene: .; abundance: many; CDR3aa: CASSVGVQAETQYF; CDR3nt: TGTGCCAGCAGCGTAGGGGTTCAGGCAGAGACCCAGTACTTC
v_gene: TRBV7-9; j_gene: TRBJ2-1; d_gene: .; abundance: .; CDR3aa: CASSPRGFGNEQFF; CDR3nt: TGTGCCAGCAGCCCCCGAGGTTTCGGAAATGAGCAGTTCTTC
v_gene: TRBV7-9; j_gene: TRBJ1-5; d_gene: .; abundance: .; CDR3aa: CASSLEGDGYQPQHF; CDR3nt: TGTGCCAGCAGTCTTGAGGGGGATGGGTATCAGCCCCAGCATTTT
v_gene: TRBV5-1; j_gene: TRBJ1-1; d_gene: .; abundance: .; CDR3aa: CASSLSGQNTEAFF; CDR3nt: TGCGCCAGCAGCTTAAGTGGACAGAACACTGAAGCTTTCTTT
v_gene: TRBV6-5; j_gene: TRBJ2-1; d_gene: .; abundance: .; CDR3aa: CASSYADNEQFF; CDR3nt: TGTGCCAGCAGTTATGCGGACAATGAGCAGTTCTTC
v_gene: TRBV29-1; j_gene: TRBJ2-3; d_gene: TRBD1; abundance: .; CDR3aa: CSARGGGQGSDTQYF; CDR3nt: TGCAGCGCCCGCGGAGGGGGACAGGGATCAGATACGCAGTATTTT
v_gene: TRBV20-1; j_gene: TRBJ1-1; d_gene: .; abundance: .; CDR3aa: CSARGLTVRNTEAFF; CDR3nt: TGCAGTGCTAGAGGGTTGACAGTAAGGAACACTGAAGCTTTCTTT